This is a list of T cell receptor beta chains from one sample in a study of cytomegalovirus exposure and HLA in healthy donors. Produced via immunoSEQ multiplex PCR; TCRdb's table is partial and in-frame only. The sample lists some 120,000 clones, over 75% occurring once. The sequenced sample consisted of PBMCs. The receptor set was obtained from a man younger than 30 in good health and CMV-seropositive. CDR3s include the opening cysteine and the closing phenylalanine or tryptophan. D genes are given only for firm matches. The size entry is marked missing in some rows and otherwise reads once, few, many or a size class.

D gene	V gene	J gene	clone size	CDR3 protein	CDR3 DNA
-	TRBV20-1	TRBJ2-1	-	CSASFLNEQFF	TGCAGTGCTAGTTTTCTCAATGAGCAGTTCTTC
-	TRBV10-3	TRBJ2-5	-	CAISLGVVQGRGETQYF	TGTGCCATCAGTCTGGGGGTTGTTCAGGGGCGAGGAGAGACCCAGTACTTC
TRBD1	TRBV19	TRBJ1-5	-	CASSQGGSGQPQHF	TGTGCCAGTAGTCAGGGGGGATCCGGTCAGCCCCAGCATTTT
TRBD1	TRBV13	TRBJ1-6	-	CASSSGGPYNSPLHF	TGTGCCAGCAGCTCAGGGGGCCCCTATAATTCACCCCTCCACTTT
TRBD1	TRBV11-2	TRBJ2-7	-	CASSTGQGLYEQYF	TGTGCCAGCAGCACCGGACAGGGCCTCTACGAGCAGTACTTC
TRBD1	TRBV6-1	TRBJ1-3	-	CASSENQGEVDTIYF	TGTGCCAGCAGTGAAAATCAGGGGGAGGTAGACACCATATATTTT
TRBD2	TRBV2	TRBJ2-7	-	CASSVLAGGYEQYF	TGTGCCAGCAGTGTACTAGCGGGGGGATACGAGCAGTACTTC
TRBD1	TRBV14	TRBJ2-7	once	CASSFRTGGSEQYF	TGTGCCAGCAGCTTCAGGACAGGGGGGAGCGAGCAGTACTTC
-	TRBV5-4	TRBJ2-5	-	CASSPAHDSYQETQYF	TGTGCCAGCAGCCCGGCGCACGACAGCTACCAAGAGACCCAGTACTTC
-	TRBV2	TRBJ1-5	few	CASSDGASNQPQHF	TGTGCCAGCAGTGACGGAGCTAGCAATCAGCCCCAGCATTTT
TRBD2	TRBV5-1	TRBJ2-3	-	CASSFGLAGPRTDTQYF	TGCGCCAGCAGCTTCGGACTAGCGGGGCCACGCACAGATACGCAGTATTTT
-	TRBV27	TRBJ1-5	-	CASSLSARQELWPQHF	TGTGCCAGCAGTTTATCCGCCCGACAGGAATTATGGCCCCAGCATTTT
TRBD2	TRBV7-9	TRBJ2-1	-	CASSPGLAGAEQFF	TGTGCCAGCAGCCCGGGACTAGCGGGGGCAGAGCAGTTCTTC
-	TRBV25-1	TRBJ2-2	-	CASSPPRTGELFF	TGTGCCAGCAGTCCCCCGCGGACCGGGGAGCTGTTTTTT
TRBD2	TRBV7-2	TRBJ2-1	-	CASSLAGGVSYNEQFF	TGTGCCAGCAGCCTCGCGGGGGGGGTCTCCTACAATGAGCAGTTCTTC
TRBD2	TRBV11-2	TRBJ2-1	-	CASSLAGGWRHEQFF	TGTGCCAGCAGCTTAGCGGGAGGGTGGAGACATGAGCAGTTCTTC
TRBD2	TRBV10-1	TRBJ2-1	-	CASSDPSTSGRATEQFF	TGCGCCAGCAGTGACCCGTCGACTAGCGGGAGGGCAACTGAGCAGTTCTTC
-	TRBV28	TRBJ1-2	few	CASPLGGASLYGYTF	TGTGCCAGCCCCCTTGGGGGGGCGAGCCTCTATGGCTACACCTTC
TRBD1	TRBV5-1	TRBJ2-7	-	CASSRDRGAYEQYF	TGCGCCAGCAGCCGGGACAGGGGGGCCTACGAGCAGTACTTC
-	TRBV7-6	TRBJ1-6	-	CASSLALSNSPLHF	TGTGCCAGCAGCTTAGCGCTAAGTAATTCACCCCTCCACTTT
TRBD1	TRBV9	TRBJ1-1	-	CASSVGGQSNTEAFF	TGTGCCAGCAGCGTAGGGGGACAGTCGAACACTGAAGCTTTCTTT
TRBD1	TRBV5-4	TRBJ1-1	-	CASSSRGQGDTEAFF	TGTGCCAGCAGCTCAAGGGGGCAGGGGGACACTGAAGCTTTCTTT
-	TRBV14	TRBJ1-1	-	CASSQLRNTEAFF	TGTGCCAGCAGCCAACTCAGGAACACTGAAGCTTTCTTT
-	TRBV7-2	TRBJ2-1	-	CASSLALQASPFF	TGTGCCAGCAGCTTAGCTCTTCAGGCAAGCCCGTTCTTC
TRBD2	TRBV6-4	TRBJ2-1	-	CASSEFLIWTSEAYNEQFF	TGTGCCAGCAGTGAATTCCTCATCTGGACTAGCGAGGCTTACAATGAGCAGTTCTTC